This passage covers 6 T cell receptor beta chains from one sample sequenced in a study of T cell clonotyping in hematopoietic cell transplantation. The assay was immunoSEQ multiplex PCR, and TCRdb's table has in-frame clones only and misses some. The table records tens of thousands of clones, 85% to 95% of them present only once. Time point of the sample: recipient sample about 28 days before transplant, after cytoreduction. The sequencing here drew on peripheral blood mononuclear cells, taken before stem cell transplant. The receptors come from a man over 45 with acute myeloid leukemia. Some clones in this sample may be carry-over from other donors' samples.

This sequence joins TRBV30 and TRBJ2-7; weak D call: TRBD1 (6 bases). The V gene lost 2 bases and the J gene lost 6 bases, with 14 bases spanning the gap. CDR3 size: 13 residues. Germline CDR1 GTSNPN, CDR2 SVGIG (reference sequence). CDR3 coding DNA: TGTGCCTGGAGTTACAGGGAAGACGGCGAGCAGTACTTC. Translation gives CAWSYREDGEQYF.

The chain carries TRBV7-6 and TRBJ2-1; 12 bases agree with TRBD1. Germline loops: CDR1 SGHVS, CDR2 FNYEAQ. V dropped 4 bases and J dropped 8; count of bases not matched to a gene: 3. CDR3 length: 14 amino acids. The CDR3 sequence: CASSSGTGGYEQFF. The CDR3 DNA reads as TGTGCCAGCAGCTCCGGGACAGGGGGCTATGAGCAGTTCTTC.

The chain is built from TRBV30 and TRBJ2-5; possibly TRBD2 for D (6 bases). V was cut by 0 bases and J by 7 bases, with 9 bases left in between. Germline CDR1 reads GTSNPN; CDR2 reads SVGIG (reference sequence). The CDR3 is 12 amino acids. In DNA, the CDR3 is TGTGCCTGGAGTGTTTGGGGAGGGACCCAGTACTTC. Its protein product is CAWSVWGGTQYF.

This rearrangement joins TRBV2 to TRBJ1-1; the D gene is possibly TRBD1 (6 bases). Germline lookup yields CDR1 SNHLY and CDR2 FYNNEI. V was trimmed by 10 bases and J by 0 bases, leaving 12 bases between them. This CDR3 is built from 13 residues. CDR3 residues: CATTGQLNTEAFF. The CDR3 bases are TGTGCCACCACCGGACAGTTGAACACTGAAGCTTTCTTT.

J is TRBJ2-4 and V is TRBV7-2; 7 bases fit TRBD1. The germline CDR1 and CDR2 sequences are SGHTA and FQGNSA. With V trimmed by 4 bases and J by 6 bases, 12 bases remained unmatched. This CDR3 region has 16 residues. This CDR3 is CASSSNPDRSRNIQYF. CDR3 nucleotides: TGTGCCAGCAGCTCTAATCCGGACAGGAGTAGAAACATTCAGTACTTC.

The CDR3 nucleotides read TGTGCCAGCAGCTCCGATGGGGCAGAGCAAGAGACCCAGTACTTC. The encoded protein is CASSSDGAEQETQYF. The chain joins TRBV11-2 to TRBJ2-5; a possible D gene is TRBD1 (5 bases). This CDR3 has 15 amino acids. V was clipped by 4 bases and J by 2 bases, with 14 bases between them. CDR1 is SGHAT and CDR2 is FQNNGV in the germline V gene.